The rows below give T cell receptor beta chains drawn from one sample of a study of Ad26.COV2.S vaccination and SARS-CoV-2 variants. Clones were sequenced by immunoSEQ multiplex PCR, and TCRdb holds only the in-frame ones, with some missing. The sample yields 250,000 to 300,000 clones, around 87% seen once. Sequenced here: peripheral blood, sampled in a trial of Ad26.COV2.S vaccine versus placebo. These TCRs come from a person between 18 and 59 years old who received the Ad26.COV2.S COVID-19 vaccine or a placebo. The conserved cysteine and the conserved F or W are not part of the CDR3 here. Each record gives: D gene, V gene, CDR3 protein. D genes are given only for firm matches.

.,TRBV6-4,ASSDSSRNTGELF
.,TRBV11-3,ASTEQGGTYGYT
.,TRBV14,ASSRFLPGELF
.,TRBV7-6,ASSPPVGEAGNTIY
TRBD1,TRBV5-1,ASSMGQLLNTGELF
.,TRBV6-5,ASGDIAWGNTIY
TRBD2,TRBV28,ASSKGQRTSGTQY
.,TRBV2,ASSEEIAFSTDTQY
TRBD1,TRBV7-9,ASDRGNEKLF
.,TRBV18,ASSPQGIDTGELF
.,TRBV7-2,ASSLRDPINSPLH
TRBD1,TRBV6-5,ASSQQGAGETQY
.,TRBV7-9,ASSLDEGKNTEAF
.,TRBV5-1,ASSSAGLNTEAF
.,TRBV11-2,ASSPIAGSSYNEQF
.,TRBV7-9,ASSIQQGNNEQF
.,TRBV7-8,ASSPASSGSQPQH
.,TRBV19,ASSIRGPNEQF
.,TRBV7-8,ASSTQGPGNTIY
.,TRBV10-3,AISEIAIHSYEQY
.,TRBV19,ASSILSGTFTDTQY
.,TRBV11-1,ASSLVDQYEQY
TRBD1,TRBV10-3,AIRPGQGGYTIY
TRBD1,TRBV10-3,AIRDRAPNTEAF
.,TRBV4-1,ASSPRQVNTEAF
.,TRBV19,ASSGETQY
.,TRBV4-3,ASSQDREETQY
TRBD1,TRBV5-4,ASSFRGPGNTIY
.,TRBV3-1/TRBV3-2,ASSPRTATNYGYT
TRBD2,TRBV7-2,ASSLALGSGGPSTDTQY
TRBD2,TRBV27,ASSLSHLTSGRVNEQF
TRBD2,TRBV4-3,ASSQEYGRLAGGPWDEQF
TRBD1,TRBV4-2,ASSLEGAGWGGTEAF
.,TRBV12-5,ASGLGGNTGELF
.,TRBV14,ASSLPGLKSGNTEAF
.,TRBV25-1,ASSEYRGQPQH
.,TRBV6-5,ASRRQSNYGYT
.,TRBV7-6,ASSFRGSTEAF
TRBD1,TRBV6-5,ASSYLTGQGTEAF
TRBD2,TRBV9,ASSVSGGASGELF
TRBD2,TRBV7-2,ASSPNSGGRTDTQY